The 2 T cell receptor beta chains listed next were all sequenced from one sample in a study of blood T cell repertoires in COVID-19. Using immunoSEQ multiplex PCR, the repertoire was profiled, and TCRdb retains in-frame clones only, with some absent. The sample has about 69,000 clones; approximately 84% are singletons. Sequencing was carried out using peripheral blood. The receptor set was obtained from a man between 40 and 49 years old with COVID-19, enrolled during active disease.

The chain has TRBV27 and TRBJ1-6; 7 nucleotides agree with TRBD1. Germline assignment: CDR1 MNHEY and CDR2 SMNVEV (reference sequence). The V and J ends lost 4 bases and 14 bases, in that order; junction bases with no gene match: 11. CDR3 length equals 14 residues. CDR3 DNA: TGTGCCAGCAGTTCCCGGGACAGTTTATGGGCCCTCCACTTT. Translating gives CASSSRDSLWALHF.

The V and J genes are TRBV30 and TRBJ1-4, with D tentatively TRBD1 (6 bases). V was clipped by 2 bases and J by 1 base, with 11 bases between them. The CDR3 contains 15 residues. The germline V gene encodes CDR1 GTSNPN and CDR2 SVGIG (reference sequence). This CDR3 reads CAWSSQGLTNEKLFF. For the CDR3, the DNA is TGTGCCTGGAGTTCTCAGGGGCTAACTAATGAAAAACTGTTTTTT.